The entry below describes one T cell receptor beta chain. This CDR3 contains 15 residues. The germline V gene encodes CDR1 LNHDA and CDR2 SQIVND (reference sequence). The trim removed 7 bases at V and 10 bases at J, leaving 13 bases unmatched. This sample was included in a study of blood T cell repertoires in COVID-19. At the level of the study: From the United States, Italy and Spain came samples of acute and convalescent COVID-19. T cells, B-cell-depleted T cells, or PBMCs supplied cDNA or gDNA.

How the authors handled the data: Nucleated cell number was recorded as an estimate derived from reference gene primer amplification. Profiling relied on immunoSEQ multiplex PCR, and the TCRdb table lists in-frame clones only, not all of them. V and J calls and clone size are those listed in that table; D and trimming were worked out from the DNA. The table includes 200,000 to 300,000 clones, around 87% detected once. The rearrangement joins TRBV19 to TRBJ1-4, with 9 bases lining up with TRBD1. Sequencing was done on a sample of peripheral blood. This receptor was taken from a woman between 50 and 59 years old with acute or convalescent COVID-19. The CDR3 sequence: CASTASGTGTGKLFF. The CDR3 DNA is TGTGCCAGTACCGCCTCCGGGACAGGGACTGGAAAACTGTTTTTT.